The rows below give T cell receptor beta chains drawn from one sample of a study of shared clonotypes between healthy human individuals. Sequencing was performed with immunoSEQ multiplex PCR; in TCRdb, only in-frame clones are kept and a portion is missing. The sample lists about 2.1 million clones; just over 90% were seen once. The source material was naive CD8+ T cells from PBMCs. These receptors originate from a man between 18 and 29 years old in good health. Some clones in this sample may be carry-over from other donors' samples. CDR3s include the opening cysteine and the closing phenylalanine or tryptophan. The order of the fields is clone size, V gene, CDR3 length, D gene, J gene, CDR3 protein, CDR3 DNA. A D gene is named only where the DNA matches it firmly. Only part of the rows carry a size: once, few, many, or a class if the clone is expanded.

clone size: few
V gene: TRBV30
CDR3 length: 12
D gene: NA
J gene: TRBJ1-5
CDR3 protein: CAWFPRDQPQHF
CDR3 DNA: TGTGCCTGGTTCCCTCGGGATCAGCCCCAGCATTTT

clone size: NA
V gene: TRBV29-1
CDR3 length: 14
D gene: NA
J gene: TRBJ2-5
CDR3 protein: CSVEPTGRVETQYF
CDR3 DNA: TGCAGCGTTGAGCCGACAGGGAGGGTCGAGACCCAGTACTTC

clone size: NA
V gene: TRBV28
CDR3 length: 16
D gene: TRBD2
J gene: TRBJ2-3
CDR3 protein: CASTSLTAGVPDTQYF
CDR3 DNA: TGTGCCAGCACCTCCCTTACAGCGGGAGTCCCAGATACGCAGTATTTT

clone size: NA
V gene: TRBV7-9
CDR3 length: 14
D gene: NA
J gene: TRBJ2-7
CDR3 protein: CASSPRDTLYEQYF
CDR3 DNA: TGTGCCAGCAGCCCCCGAGACACCCTCTACGAGCAGTACTTC

clone size: NA
V gene: TRBV27
CDR3 length: 12
D gene: NA
J gene: TRBJ2-1
CDR3 protein: CASNGPGRPPFF
CDR3 DNA: TGTGCCAGCAACGGGCCGGGACGGCCCCCATTCTTC

clone size: once
V gene: TRBV6-5
CDR3 length: 14
D gene: TRBD1
J gene: TRBJ1-2
CDR3 protein: CASSYRDRVHGYTF
CDR3 DNA: TGTGCCAGCAGTTACCGGGACAGGGTCCATGGCTACACCTTC

clone size: NA
V gene: TRBV27
CDR3 length: 12
D gene: NA
J gene: TRBJ2-1
CDR3 protein: CASSLWLGEQFF
CDR3 DNA: TGTGCCAGCAGTTTGTGGCTTGGTGAGCAGTTCTTC

clone size: NA
V gene: TRBV9
CDR3 length: 15
D gene: TRBD2
J gene: TRBJ2-5
CDR3 protein: CASSPSGAGQETQYF
CDR3 DNA: TGTGCCAGCAGCCCGAGCGGGGCGGGGCAAGAGACCCAGTACTTC

clone size: NA
V gene: TRBV23-1
CDR3 length: 16
D gene: TRBD1
J gene: TRBJ1-2
CDR3 protein: CASSHPTPGQDYGYTF
CDR3 DNA: TGCGCCAGCAGTCATCCAACACCGGGACAGGACTATGGCTACACCTTC

clone size: once
V gene: TRBV6-5
CDR3 length: 15
D gene: TRBD1
J gene: TRBJ2-3
CDR3 protein: CASSFYRDRADTQYF
CDR3 DNA: TGTGCCAGCAGTTTTTACCGGGACAGGGCAGATACGCAGTATTTT

clone size: NA
V gene: TRBV29-1
CDR3 length: 17
D gene: TRBD1
J gene: TRBJ2-1
CDR3 protein: CSVRDRVALAVYNEQFF
CDR3 DNA: TGCAGCGTCCGGGACAGGGTTGCGCTAGCGGTCTACAATGAGCAGTTCTTC

clone size: NA
V gene: TRBV7-9
CDR3 length: 12
D gene: NA
J gene: TRBJ1-5
CDR3 protein: CASSKTDQPQHF
CDR3 DNA: TGTGCCAGCAGCAAGACAGATCAGCCCCAGCATTTT

clone size: few
V gene: TRBV5-1
CDR3 length: 12
D gene: NA
J gene: TRBJ2-7
CDR3 protein: CASSLPGYEQYF
CDR3 DNA: TGCGCCAGCAGCTTGCCGGGCTACGAGCAGTACTTC

clone size: NA
V gene: TRBV7-9
CDR3 length: 14
D gene: NA
J gene: TRBJ2-7
CDR3 protein: CASSLAGRSYEQYF
CDR3 DNA: TGTGCCAGCAGCTTAGCAGGCAGATCCTACGAGCAGTACTTC

clone size: NA
V gene: TRBV2
CDR3 length: 15
D gene: TRBD2
J gene: TRBJ2-3
CDR3 protein: CASRWTSGIKDTQYF
CDR3 DNA: TGTGCCAGCAGATGGACTAGCGGGATTAAAGATACGCAGTATTTT

clone size: once
V gene: TRBV28
CDR3 length: 14
D gene: NA
J gene: TRBJ1-3
CDR3 protein: CASRPRDSGNTIYF
CDR3 DNA: TGTGCCAGCAGGCCTCGGGACTCTGGAAACACCATATATTTT

clone size: NA
V gene: TRBV27
CDR3 length: 16
D gene: TRBD2
J gene: TRBJ2-7
CDR3 protein: CASSSFSGSLTYEQYF
CDR3 DNA: TGTGCCAGCAGTTCCTTTAGCGGGAGCCTTACCTACGAGCAGTACTTC

clone size: NA
V gene: TRBV6-5
CDR3 length: 14
D gene: NA
J gene: TRBJ1-1
CDR3 protein: CASSATRKNTEAFF
CDR3 DNA: TGTGCCAGCAGTGCAACGCGGAAGAACACTGAAGCTTTCTTT

clone size: NA
V gene: TRBV5-1
CDR3 length: 16
D gene: NA
J gene: TRBJ1-2
CDR3 protein: CASSFLGDFLNYGYTF
CDR3 DNA: TGCGCCAGCAGCTTCCTCGGGGACTTCCTCAACTATGGCTACACCTTC

clone size: NA
V gene: TRBV7-3
CDR3 length: 17
D gene: TRBD1
J gene: TRBJ1-1
CDR3 protein: CASSLSYPGQGTTEAFF
CDR3 DNA: TGTGCCAGCAGCTTAAGTTATCCGGGACAGGGTACCACTGAAGCTTTCTTT

clone size: NA
V gene: TRBV27
CDR3 length: 16
D gene: NA
J gene: TRBJ1-4
CDR3 protein: CASSLGPGAGREKLFF
CDR3 DNA: TGTGCCAGCAGTTTAGGTCCGGGGGCGGGTAGGGAAAAACTGTTTTTT

clone size: NA
V gene: TRBV6-5
CDR3 length: 15
D gene: NA
J gene: TRBJ2-7
CDR3 protein: CASRPPGRGRNEQYF
CDR3 DNA: TGTGCCAGCAGACCCCCGGGCAGGGGACGTAACGAGCAGTACTTC

clone size: NA
V gene: TRBV5-8
CDR3 length: 15
D gene: TRBD1
J gene: TRBJ2-7
CDR3 protein: CASSLTGALVHEQYF
CDR3 DNA: TGTGCCAGCAGCTTGACAGGGGCTCTGGTCCACGAGCAGTACTTC